This record looks at one TCR beta chain sequence and its context. The antigen it recognizes is unknown. Within one base of it there is no much larger clone, and no base qualities were kept. The data stem from a study of graft-versus-host responses after intestinal transplantation (dated by TCRdb to about 2021). With regard to the full study: Multivisceral, liver-intestinal, or isolated intestinal transplants were received by the recipients. Anti-thymocyte globulin induction was given to all recipients, followed by maintenance tacrolimus and steroids for two to three years. After intestinal transplantation, graft-versus-host and host-versus-graft alloreactive T cell clones were followed in the graft, circulation and bone marrow using bulk TCR-beta CDR3 sequencing. Alloreactive clones were identified by sequencing pre-transplant mixed lymphocyte reaction products and comparing them with unstimulated pre-transplant donor and recipient T cells. The cohort enrolled approximately 24 intestinal transplant recipients, one of whom was a retransplant, and a few patients without pretransplant specimens were excluded. A peak of at least 4% donor T cells among recipient peripheral blood mononuclear cells was the definition used for donor T cell macrochimerism. Instead of going to the commercial service, samples from a few later patients were sequenced in-house on an Illumina MiSeq and processed with MiXCR.

The sample's time point label, decoded: cells obtained before transplantation from donor or recipient. CD3+CD4+ and CD3+CD8+ populations were FACS-sorted from unstimulated pre-transplant donor and recipient cells taken from spleen or lymph nodes. The research as a whole found: GvH clones turned up in recipient bone marrow, with some appearing earlier in ileal mucosa or blood, a pattern consistent with an intestinal mucosal origin. The conclusions were limited by the relatively low number and heterogeneity of the intestinal transplant patients. Peak levels of circulating GvH clones were associated with declines in HvG clones early after transplant. Patients with donor T cell macrochimerism had high GvH to HvG T cell clonal ratios in their allografts.

Preparation of the library involved the immunoSEQ multiplex PCR assay. For most patients, genomic DNA was isolated with the Qiagen DNeasy Blood and Tissue Kit and shipped frozen to Adaptive Biotechnologies for TCR sequencing. For most patients, genomic DNA was subjected to high-throughput TCR-beta CDR3 sequencing by Adaptive Biotechnologies. On the study's bioinformatics: TCR sequencing data were retrieved from Adaptive's ImmunoSEQ software for 15 to 20 patients, whereas three other patients were processed with MiXCR and VDJtools. To correct CD4 versus CD8 sorting errors, any sequence found in both subsets at a frequency ratio below 5:1 was removed. Because the origin of CDR3 nucleotide sequences shared between donor and recipient could not be assigned, those sequences were removed. To count as alloreactive, a clone needed at least 2-fold expansion over unstimulated cells and a minimum CFSE-low frequency of 0.002% (template counts) or 0.001% (read counts). Clones detected in sequenced pre-transplant spleen, lymph node, or MLR CFSE-low populations of the donor or recipient were defined as mappable. The cumulative frequency of alloreactive clones was calculated as a percentage of all sequences, weighted by copy number. TCRdb's version of the immuneACCESS table is confined to in-frame rearrangements and falls short of the full clone set. An unresolved V gene accounts for under half of the shortfall where checked; the remainder is of unknown origin. That table is the source of V, J and clone size, and D and trimming were worked out from the DNA. Here the sample has about 92,000 clones; about 90% occur a single time. About 6.3% of the sample goes to the ten largest clones.

Spanning cysteine to phenylalanine, the CDR3 consists of 14 amino acids. The DNA shown is the 42-base CDR3, in frame from base 1. A distance of 12 bases separates the germline ends of V and J, which lose 3 bases and 4 bases respectively. CDR1 KGHSH and CDR2 LQKENI were looked up in the germline V gene. This clonotype was sampled from a human donor who received an intestinal transplant. The source was unstimulated CD8+ T cells sorted from spleen or lymph node cells, collected before intestinal transplant. This chain joins TRBV18 to TRBJ1-2, with the D gene not confidently named. The CDR3 amino acid sequence is: CASSPWVPLYGYTF. At the DNA level, the sequence is TGTGCCAGCTCACCTTGGGTGCCCCTCTATGGCTACACCTTC.